Listed here are 19 T cell receptor beta chains from one sample, sequenced in a study of molecular identifiers for immune sequencing clone quantification. One entry per CDR3 protein results from TCRdb running MiXCR on the PCR reads. The sample yields around 9,000 distinct CDR3 sequences, approximately 19% seen once. Sequenced material: naive CD8+ T cells from blood, with Jurkat cell RNA spiked in. Subset: FACS-sorted CD8+CD4-CCR7+CD45RA+ naive T cells. These receptors were obtained from a human donor in good health. Some libraries in this study had Jurkat cell RNA spiked in.

This clonotype came up many times. The chain combines TRBV4-1 with TRBJ1-5; D unclear. Germline V gene lookup returns CDR1 MGHRA and CDR2 YSYEKL. The CDR3 is made up of 16 amino acids. Trimming pared 3 bases from V and 7 bases from J, leaving 19 bases between. The CDR3 spells CASSQYNGGDQQPQHF. As DNA, the CDR3 is TGCGCCAGCAGCCAGTATAACGGAGGTGATCAACAGCCCCAGCATTTT.

In its sample, this clonotype was seen many times. The chain couples TRBV12-3 or TRBV12-4 to TRBJ1-5; 7 bases align to TRBD1. The V and J ends lost 7 bases and 3 bases, in that order; junction bases with no gene match: 6. This CDR3 region has 14 residues. The CDR3 loop reads CASNPQGLNQPQHF. The CDR3 DNA sequence: TGTGCCAGCAACCCACAGGGGCTCAATCAGCCCCAGCATTTT.

About this clonotype itself: The junction and the germline gene differ at one end; a read error may be behind it. The chain joins TRBV7-9 to TRBJ1-5; no firm D call. There are 15 residues in the CDR3. Per the germline V gene, CDR1 is SEHNR and CDR2 is FQNEAQ (reference sequence). In DNA, the CDR3 is TGTGCCAGCAGCTTAGGGCCATGTAGCAATCAGCCCCAGCACTTT. Its translation is CASSLGPCSNQPQHF.

On this clonotype: Possible read error: a much larger clone is one base away. This rearrangement joins TRBV9 to TRBJ2-3, with D perhaps TRBD1 (5 bases). CDR1 is SGDLS, CDR2 YYNGEE, per germline. The CDR3 is made up of 15 amino acids. Trimming stripped 4 bases from V and 5 bases from J, with 17 bases between. The CDR3 reads CASSQAPAQGDTQYF. CDR3 DNA sequence: TGTGCCAGCAGCCAGGCCCCGGCCCAGGGAGATACGCAGTATTTT.

This clonotype qualifies as medium-sized. The V gene is TRBV7-9, the J gene TRBJ2-3, with D possibly being TRBD2 (5 bases). The CDR3 covers 15 residues. The germline V gene has CDR1 SEHNR and CDR2 FQNEAQ (reference sequence). Deletions cut 3 bases from V and 3 bases from J, with 13 bases between. In DNA, the CDR3 is TGTGCCAGCAGCTTCCGGATTGGAGGAACAGATACGCAGTATTTT. Amino acid sequence: CASSFRIGGTDTQYF.

By frequency in the sample, this clonotype is medium-sized. The chain employs TRBV4-1 and TRBJ1-1; D is unclear. Trimming took off 3 bases at V and 2 bases at J, with 4 bases between the two ends. The germline V gene encodes CDR1 MGHRA and CDR2 YSYEKL. The CDR3 covers 12 residues. The CDR3 reads CASSQGNTEAFF. The CDR3 DNA reads as TGCGCCAGCAGCCAGGGAAACACTGAAGCTTTCTTT.

There are many counts of this clonotype. This chain links TRBV7-9 with TRBJ2-5; no definite D call. V lost 2 bases and J lost 5, with 12 bases in between. CDR3 length: 14 amino acids. The V gene's germline CDR1 is SEHNR and CDR2 FQNEAQ (reference sequence). In DNA form, the CDR3 reads TGTGCCAGCAGCTTACAAGAATTTATTGAGACCCAGTACTTC. Translating it yields CASSLQEFIETQYF.

This clonotype appeared once. It may be a read error: a sequence one base away is much more abundant. This sequence joins TRBV14 and TRBJ2-1; TRBD2 agrees at 11 bases. Germline-derived CDR1 and CDR2 are SGHDN and FVKESK. There are 17 residues in the CDR3. The CDR3 nucleotides are TGTGCCCGCAGCCAGGGACTAGCGGTGAGCTCCTACAATGAGCAGTTCTTC. Its protein product is CARSQGLAVSSYNEQFF.

This clonotype was detected ten times or more. The V gene is TRBV30, the J gene TRBJ2-3, with D maybe TRBD2 (5 bases). This CDR3 is built from 14 residues. The germline CDR1 and CDR2 sequences are GTSNPN and SVGIG (reference sequence). V was trimmed by 0 bases and J by 0 bases, leaving 7 bases between them. DNA of the CDR3: TGTGCCTGGAGTGTGGGAGCTAGCACAGATACGCAGTATTTT. It specifies CAWSVGASTDTQYF.

Worth noting for this clonotype: A much larger clone sits a single nucleotide away, making a read error possible. The rearrangement joins TRBV5-6 to TRBJ2-5; D uncertain. Germline V gene sequence: CDR1 SGHDT, CDR2 YYEEEE. This CDR3 region has 11 residues. V lost 3 bases, J lost 7 bases, and 7 bases lay in between. CDR3 amino acids: CASSSVGTQYF. The CDR3 DNA sequence: TGTGCCAGCAGCTCGGTAGGGACCCAGTACTTC. The entire variable domain, with the rest obtained from reference TRBV5-6 and TRBJ2-5, is as follows: DAGVTQSPTHLIKTRGQQVTLRCSPKSGHDTVSWYQQALGQGPQFIFQYYEEEERQRGNFPDRFSGHQFPNYSSELNVNALLLGDSALYLCASSSVGTQYFGPGTRLLVL.

This clonotype is deemed medium-sized. The chain links TRBV12-3 or TRBV12-4 to TRBJ2-4, with TRBD1 identical over 11 bases. V dropped 4 bases and J dropped 9; count of bases not matched to a gene: 5. The CDR3 length is 14 residues. In nucleotides, the CDR3 is TGTGCCAGCAGTTCACCGGGACAGGGGGGCATTCAGTACTTC. This encodes CASSSPGQGGIQYF.

This clonotype was counted many times. This CDR3 reads CASSFWVHRSSGANVLTF. The CDR3 nucleotides are TGTGCCAGCAGTTTTTGGGTACACAGAAGCTCTGGGGCCAACGTCCTGACTTTC. V and J are TRBV6-5 and TRBJ2-6; D not certain. CDR1 and CDR2 from the germline V gene are MNHEY and SVGAGI. V gave up 4 bases and J gave up 0 bases, with 16 bases separating them. The CDR3 has 18 amino acids.

This clonotype came up many times. The rearrangement joins TRBV5-5 to TRBJ1-2, with no clear D. This CDR3 spans 17 amino acids. The germline gives CDR1 SGHKS, CDR2 YYEKEE (reference sequence). Trimming removed 4 bases at V and 3 bases at J, with 22 bases between. The CDR3 DNA is TGTGCCAGCAGCCTGGTCCTCACCCCCCGCGCGCACTATGGCTACACCTTC. Protein: CASSLVLTPRAHYGYTF. The variable domain in full, with the rest retrieved from reference TRBV5-5 and TRBJ1-2, is DAGVTQSPTHLIKTRGQQVTLRCSPISGHKSVSWYQQVLGQGPQFIFQYYEKEERGRGNFPDRFSARQFPNYSSELNVNALLLGDSALYLCASSLVLTPRAHYGYTFGSGTRLTVV.

This clonotype was recorded many times. The chain employs TRBV5-6 and TRBJ1-1; the D is unclear. Trimming stripped 1 base from V and 1 base from J, with 2 bases between. Germline lookup yields CDR1 SGHDT and CDR2 YYEEEE. The CDR3 runs 12 residues. The CDR3 DNA sequence: TGTGCCAGCAGCTTGCAGAACACTGAAGCTTTCTTT. Encoded protein: CASSLQNTEAFF. Based on the CDR3 plus reference TRBV5-6 and TRBJ1-1, the full variable domain is DAGVTQSPTHLIKTRGQQVTLRCSPKSGHDTVSWYQQALGQGPQFIFQYYEEEERQRGNFPDRFSGHQFPNYSSELNVNALLLGDSALYLCASSLQNTEAFFGQGTRLTVV.

The CDR3: CASSLAGAGNEQFF. CDR3 bases: TGTGCCAGCAGTTTAGCGGGGGCTGGGAATGAGCAGTTCTTC. V and J are TRBV27 and TRBJ2-1; D is possibly TRBD2 (7 bases). The germline V gene has CDR1 MNHEY and CDR2 SMNVEV (reference sequence). V lost 2 bases and J 7 bases, leaving 12 bases between the germline ends. The CDR3 has 14 amino acids.

The V and J genes are TRBV28 and TRBJ1-2; D might be TRBD1 (6 bases). Trimming took 5 bases from V and 2 from J, leaving 15 bases between them. Germline values: CDR1 MDHEN, CDR2 SYDVKM. This CDR3 region has 15 residues. The CDR3 region has the DNA TGTGCCAGCAGTCAGACAGGAACTTACAACTATGGCTACACCTTC. Translated, it gives CASSQTGTYNYGYTF.

In its sample, this clonotype is medium-sized (0.01 to 0.1%). The chain uses TRBV5-6 and TRBJ1-1; D uncertain. The V gene's germline CDR1 is SGHDT and CDR2 YYEEEE. Trimming took off 2 bases at V and 4 bases at J, with 12 bases between the two ends. This CDR3 is 14 amino acids long. CDR3 loop: CASSLSHSGTEAFF. In DNA, the CDR3 is TGTGCCAGCAGCTTAAGTCACAGTGGCACTGAAGCTTTCTTT.

This clonotype is judged medium-sized. The chain uses TRBV7-9 and TRBJ2-3, with D possibly matching TRBD1 (6 bases). With 2 bases removed from V and 1 base from J, the gap between germline ends came to 16 bases. This CDR3 region has 17 residues. The germline CDR1 and CDR2 sequences are SEHNR and FQNEAQ (reference sequence). CDR3 loop: CASSLKERGGGTDTQYF. CDR3 sequence (DNA): TGTGCCAGCAGCTTAAAGGAGCGAGGGGGTGGCACAGATACGCAGTATTTT.

This clonotype was detected once. The rearrangement joins TRBV28 to TRBJ2-3, with D tentatively TRBD1 (6 bases). CDR1 is MDHEN and CDR2 is SYDVKM in the germline V gene. Trimming cost V 3 bases and J 0 bases, with 13 bases left between them. The CDR3 has 16 residues. CDR3 sequence: CASSFTGRASTDTQYF. In nucleotides, the CDR3 is TGTGCCAGCAGTTTCACAGGGCGAGCTAGCACAGATACGCAGTATTTT.